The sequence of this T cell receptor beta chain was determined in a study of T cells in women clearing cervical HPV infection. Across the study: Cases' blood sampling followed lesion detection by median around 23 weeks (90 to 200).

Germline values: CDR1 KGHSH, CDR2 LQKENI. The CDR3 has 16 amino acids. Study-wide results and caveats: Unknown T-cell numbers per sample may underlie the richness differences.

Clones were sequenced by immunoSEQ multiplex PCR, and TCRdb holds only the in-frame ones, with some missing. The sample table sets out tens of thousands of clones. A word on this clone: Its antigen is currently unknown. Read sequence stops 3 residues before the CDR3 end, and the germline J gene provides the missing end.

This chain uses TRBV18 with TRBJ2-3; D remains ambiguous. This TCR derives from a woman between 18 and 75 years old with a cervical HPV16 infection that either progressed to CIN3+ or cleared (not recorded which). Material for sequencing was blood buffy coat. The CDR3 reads CASSPSRVTGPETQYF. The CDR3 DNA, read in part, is TGTGCCAGCTCCCCCTCTCGGGTTACGGGTCCGGAGACG.